This is a list of T cell receptor beta chains from one sample in a study of T cell responses to AZD1222 COVID-19 vaccine. Using immunoSEQ multiplex PCR, the repertoire was profiled, and TCRdb retains in-frame clones only, with some absent. The table records around 70,000 clones, 86% of them present only once. Sample: peripheral blood, taken on day 0 of AZD1222 vaccination. These receptors all stem from an adult in good health. The CDR3 runs from the conserved cysteine through the conserved F or W. The order of the fields is CDR3 protein, D gene, V gene, J gene. The D gene is left open where the match is weak.

cdr3_aa: CASSEIGYEQFF; d_call: .; v_call: TRBV6-1; j_call: TRBJ2-1
cdr3_aa: CASSMEAGGDTQYF; d_call: TRBD2; v_call: TRBV19; j_call: TRBJ2-3
cdr3_aa: CSVPGQGDQPQHF; d_call: TRBD1; v_call: TRBV29-1; j_call: TRBJ1-5
cdr3_aa: CASSSGTGGDQPQHF; d_call: TRBD1; v_call: TRBV9; j_call: TRBJ1-5
cdr3_aa: CASSLEHTYEQYF; d_call: .; v_call: TRBV5-5; j_call: TRBJ2-7
cdr3_aa: CASTSCGSDGYTF; d_call: .; v_call: TRBV21-1; j_call: TRBJ1-2
cdr3_aa: CASSLRGSSSPLHF; d_call: .; v_call: TRBV7-2; j_call: TRBJ1-6
cdr3_aa: CSVDRLQGNEQFF; d_call: .; v_call: TRBV29-1; j_call: TRBJ2-1
cdr3_aa: CASKQSNQPQHF; d_call: .; v_call: TRBV2; j_call: TRBJ1-5
cdr3_aa: CASSAGRISNQPQHF; d_call: .; v_call: TRBV2; j_call: TRBJ1-5
cdr3_aa: CASRVRATYEQYF; d_call: .; v_call: TRBV28; j_call: TRBJ2-7
cdr3_aa: CASSPRVGNDEYNEQFF; d_call: .; v_call: TRBV18; j_call: TRBJ2-1
cdr3_aa: CASSKRQGSGTEAFF; d_call: TRBD1; v_call: TRBV2; j_call: TRBJ1-1
cdr3_aa: CASSTHRQAHTDTQYF; d_call: .; v_call: TRBV21-1; j_call: TRBJ2-3